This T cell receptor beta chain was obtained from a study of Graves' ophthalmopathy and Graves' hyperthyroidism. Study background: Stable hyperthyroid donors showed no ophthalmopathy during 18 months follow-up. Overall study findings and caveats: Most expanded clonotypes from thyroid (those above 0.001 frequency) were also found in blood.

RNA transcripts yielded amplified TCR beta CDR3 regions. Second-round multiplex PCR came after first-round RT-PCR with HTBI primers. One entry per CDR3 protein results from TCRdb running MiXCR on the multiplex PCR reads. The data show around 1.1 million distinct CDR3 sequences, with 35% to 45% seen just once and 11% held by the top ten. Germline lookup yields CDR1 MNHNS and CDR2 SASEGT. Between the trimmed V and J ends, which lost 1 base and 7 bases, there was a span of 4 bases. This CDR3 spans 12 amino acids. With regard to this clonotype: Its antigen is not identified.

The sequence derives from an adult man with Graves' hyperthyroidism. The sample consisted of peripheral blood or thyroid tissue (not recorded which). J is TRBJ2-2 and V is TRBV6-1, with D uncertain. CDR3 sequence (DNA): TGTGCCAGCAGTGAAGTAGTCGGGGAGCTGTTTTTT. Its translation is CASSEVVGELFF.